Given below is one TCR beta chain in context. Antigen specificity is unknown. If patients had autoimmune disease history or systemic immunosuppression, they were excluded. This sample is drawn from a study of OX40 agonist ivuxolimab in advanced cancers. Notes on the study in general: In the expanded peripheral T cells, antigen specificity was never determined. Researchers report that CD8+ T cells had, on average, more expanded clones than CD4+.

Profiling relied on immunoSEQ multiplex PCR, and the TCRdb table lists in-frame clones only, not all of them. Of tens of thousands of clones listed, about 88% are singletons. Trimming removed 1 base from V and 2 bases from J, with 15 bases in between. The CDR3 covers 18 residues. Germline V lookup: CDR1 LNHDA, CDR2 SQIVND (reference sequence). The clonotype originates from an adult with an advanced solid tumor such as melanoma, head and neck, liver or kidney cancer. The chain couples TRBV19 to TRBJ2-6; no firm D call. The source material was CD4+ or CD8+ T cells sorted from blood, sampled in a trial of the OX40 agonist ivuxolimab. CDR3 protein: CASSIVGVSPTGANVLTF. In DNA, the CDR3 is TGTGCCAGTAGTATAGTTGGGGTTAGCCCGACTGGGGCCAACGTCCTGACTTTC.